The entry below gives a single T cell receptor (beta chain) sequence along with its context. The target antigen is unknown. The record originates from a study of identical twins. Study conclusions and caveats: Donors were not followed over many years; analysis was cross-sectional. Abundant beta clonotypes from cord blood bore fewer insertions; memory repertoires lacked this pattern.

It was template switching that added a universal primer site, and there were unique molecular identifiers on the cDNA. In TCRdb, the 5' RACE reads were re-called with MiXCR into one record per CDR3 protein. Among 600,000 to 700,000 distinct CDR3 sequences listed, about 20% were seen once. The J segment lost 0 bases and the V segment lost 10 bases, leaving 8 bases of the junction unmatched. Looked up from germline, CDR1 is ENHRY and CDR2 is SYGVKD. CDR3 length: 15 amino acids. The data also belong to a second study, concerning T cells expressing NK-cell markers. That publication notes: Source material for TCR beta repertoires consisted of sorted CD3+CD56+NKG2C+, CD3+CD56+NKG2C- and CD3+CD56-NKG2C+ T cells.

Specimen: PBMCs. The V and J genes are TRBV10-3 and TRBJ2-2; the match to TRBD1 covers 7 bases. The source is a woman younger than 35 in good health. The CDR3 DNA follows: TGTGCCAGCCAGCGGACAGGCCCGAACACCGGGGAGCTGTTTTTT. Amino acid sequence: CASQRTGPNTGELFF.